The clone carrying this T cell receptor (beta chain) has more than one count but fewer than ten. Its antigen is not known. The source of the sample is a study of a mutant IDH1 vaccine in newly diagnosed glioma. Study in general: V12 fell at week 35 and V13, the study end, at week 47.

Sequencing was performed with immunoSEQ multiplex PCR; in TCRdb, only in-frame clones are kept and a portion is missing. The repertoire holds tens of thousands of clones, with over 75% as singletons. Between the trimmed V and J ends, which lost 6 bases and 5 bases, there was a span of 16 bases. The CDR3 is 14 amino acids. CDR1 SGHDN and CDR2 FVKESK come from the germline V gene. Time point specified: week 35, safety follow-up. Each dose delivered 300 ug of mutant IDH1 20-mer peptide subcutaneously with imiquimod. V usage is TRBV14 and J usage is TRBJ1-1, with D tentatively TRBD1 (5 bases). The source material was PBMCs, sampled from a glioma patient whose treatment included an IDH1 peptide vaccine. This TCR came from a middle-aged man with glioma. Some clones in this sample may be carry-over from other donors' samples. CDR3 amino acids: CASSLTPRGTEAFF. CDR3 bases: TGTGCCAGCAGTCTAACCCCCCGGGGGACTGAAGCTTTCTTT. The full variable domain, completed using reference TRBV14 and TRBJ1-1, is EAGVTQFPSHSVIEKGQTVTLRCDPISGHDNLYWYRRVMGKEIKFLLHFVKESKQDESGMPNNRFLAERTGGTYSTLKVQPAELEDSGVYFCASSLTPRGTEAFFGQGTRLTVV.